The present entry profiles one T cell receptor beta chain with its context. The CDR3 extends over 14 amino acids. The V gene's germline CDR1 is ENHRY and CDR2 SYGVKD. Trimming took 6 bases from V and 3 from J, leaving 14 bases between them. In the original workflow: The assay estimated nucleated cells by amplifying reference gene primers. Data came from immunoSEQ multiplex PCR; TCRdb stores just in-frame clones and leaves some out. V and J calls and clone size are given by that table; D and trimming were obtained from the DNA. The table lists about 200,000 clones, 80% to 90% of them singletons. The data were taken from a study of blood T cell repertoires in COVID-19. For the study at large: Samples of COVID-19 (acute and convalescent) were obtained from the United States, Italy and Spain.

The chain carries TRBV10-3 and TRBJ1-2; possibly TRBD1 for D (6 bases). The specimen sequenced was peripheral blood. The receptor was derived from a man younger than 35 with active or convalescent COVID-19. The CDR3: CAISLQAGDYGYTF. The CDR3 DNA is TGTGCCATCAGCCTCCAGGCAGGGGACTATGGCTACACCTTC.